Sequencing of this T cell receptor beta chain was carried out in a study of regulatory T cells in long-lasting Graves disease. Across the whole study: Newly diagnosed Graves' patients had taken antithyroid drugs under 3 months.

Regarding the study as a whole: Gene preferences differed: TRBV28, TRBJ1-2, TRBJ2-5 in persistent cases. The study found persistent patients shared more public clonotypes (roughly 2,500) than new patients (about 880).

The CDR3 extends over 15 amino acids. Trimming stripped 0 bases from V and 4 bases from J, with 9 bases between. Germline V CDR1 and CDR2: LGHNA, YNFKEQ. Arm-PCR of CDR3 regions and iRepertoire HTBI primers were the basis on which TCR beta libraries were built. Each CDR3 protein gets one entry after TCRdb re-called the multiplex PCR reads with MiXCR. The sample shows about 420,000 distinct CDR3 sequences, approximately 16% of them seen only once. Time point reported: newly diagnosed GD, antithyroid drugs for less than 3 months. Isolated PBMC RNA provided the starting material for the TCR library. As for this clonotype: Its specificity is not known.

These same data were also listed under a study on T cells in Graves' hyperthyroidism and ophthalmopathy.

V and J are TRBV4-2 and TRBJ2-2; D unclear. The sequence was collected from a woman between 18 and 29 years old with Graves disease. Here the sequenced sample was peripheral blood mononuclear cells (PBMCs), taken at new diagnosis, from a patient treated with antithyroid drugs. This CDR3 is CASSQEVDPTGELFF. The CDR3 nucleotides are TGTGCCAGCAGCCAAGAGGTCGACCCCACCGGGGAGCTGTTTTTT.